The clone carrying this T cell receptor beta chain was observed a handful of times. Antigen specificity is unknown. The sample is drawn from a study of T cell repertoires in cytomegalovirus infection. At the level of the study: CMV infection together with matching HLA type was indicated by public TCR beta signatures. Study-level points and caveats: Frequencies of public TCR beta families were cumulated, and this identified carriers of CMV plus the relevant HLA.

TCRdb recomputed calls from the reads with MiXCR, one row per CDR3 protein. The profile shows hundreds of thousands of distinct CDR3 sequences, approximately 24% of them singletons. V shed 5 bases, J shed 2 bases, and the junction held 4 bases outside the gene matches. The germline gives CDR1 MNHEY, CDR2 SVGEGT. The CDR3 length is 14 residues. The sample was CD8+ T cells from PBMCs. The chain recombines TRBV6-2 or TRBV6-3 with TRBJ2-7; 9 bases match TRBD2. This clonotype was obtained from a human donor in good health (CMV status not recorded). Some clones in this sample may be carry-over from other donors' samples. The CDR3 is CASSERGVPYEQYV. The CDR3 region has the DNA TGTGCCAGCAGTGAGCGGGGGGTACCCTACGAGCAGTACGTC.